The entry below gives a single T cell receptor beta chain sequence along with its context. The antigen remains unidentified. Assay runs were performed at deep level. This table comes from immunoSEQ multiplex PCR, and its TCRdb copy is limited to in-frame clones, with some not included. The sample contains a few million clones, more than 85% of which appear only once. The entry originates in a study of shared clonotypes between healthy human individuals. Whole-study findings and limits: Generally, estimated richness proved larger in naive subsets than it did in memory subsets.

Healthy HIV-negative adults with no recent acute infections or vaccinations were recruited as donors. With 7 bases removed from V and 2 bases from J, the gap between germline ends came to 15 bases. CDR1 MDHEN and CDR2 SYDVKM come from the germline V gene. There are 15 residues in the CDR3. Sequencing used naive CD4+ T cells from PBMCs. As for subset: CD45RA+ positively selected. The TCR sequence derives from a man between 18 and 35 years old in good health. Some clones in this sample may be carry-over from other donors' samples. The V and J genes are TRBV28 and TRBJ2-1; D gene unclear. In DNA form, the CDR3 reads TGTGCCAGCAAGAGTCAGGAGCCCCCCTACAATGAGCAGTTCTTC. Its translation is CASKSQEPPYNEQFF.